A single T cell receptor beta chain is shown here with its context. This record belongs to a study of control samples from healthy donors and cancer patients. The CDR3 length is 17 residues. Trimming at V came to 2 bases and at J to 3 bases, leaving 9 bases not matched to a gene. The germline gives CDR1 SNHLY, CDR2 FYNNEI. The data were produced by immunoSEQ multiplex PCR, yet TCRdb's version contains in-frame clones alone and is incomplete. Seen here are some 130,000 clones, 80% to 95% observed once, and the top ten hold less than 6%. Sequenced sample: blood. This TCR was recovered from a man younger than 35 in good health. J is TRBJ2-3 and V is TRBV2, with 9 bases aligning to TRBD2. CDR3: CASSESRRGGGTDTQYF. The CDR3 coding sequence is TGTGCCAGCAGTGAATCTCGGCGGGGGGGAGGGACAGATACGCAGTATTTT.